This T cell receptor (beta chain) was obtained from a study of blood T cell repertoires in COVID-19 (dated by TCRdb to the early 2020s). Looking at the study overall: Samples from collaborators originated in the United States, Italy and Spain and spanned both the acute and convalescent phases of COVID-19. The prospective study material was composed of cDNA or gDNA derived from T cells, B-cell-depleted T cells, or PBMCs. Deeply sampled blood TCRbeta repertoires from subjects exposed to, actively infected with, or recovered from COVID-19 were included in the dataset. A freely available public database, intended as a resource for researchers studying the immune response to SARS-CoV-2, is where the repertoires were released. Samples were obtained from the ongoing ImmuneRACE study (first 160 participants) and from 1,254 subjects provided by 6 global collaborators. The sample metadata nearly always contained a de-identified subject ID, COVID-19 status, age in years and sex. Where available, HLA class I and class II types were taken from metadata supplied by the sample provider and were not determined by assay-based typing. Overall study outcomes, separate from this receptor: Clinical and demographic metadata were provided uncurated, with the amount varying by source and participant.

As for this clone: The antigen it binds to is not known. Within one base of it there is no much larger clone, and no base qualities were kept. This specimen includes other DNA sequences encoding the same CDR3.

The immunoSEQ Assay, a bias-controlled multiplex PCR, was used to amplify TCRbeta CDR3 regions from genomic DNA. The original pipeline was this. Nucleated cell counts per sample were estimated from amplification of reference gene primers within the assay. To quantify the absolute abundance of each unique TCRbeta CDR3 rearrangement, sequence reads were collapsed and filtered. For each sample, productive Simpson clonality was calculated as the square root of Simpson's diversity index across productive rearrangements. TCRdb retrieved this table from immuneACCESS and kept in-frame rearrangements only. Not all clones are present; in checked studies, unresolved V genes account for under half, and no reason is known for the remainder. That table is the source of V, J and clone size, and D and trimming were worked out from the DNA. This sample lists roughly 290,000 clones; more than 80% were detected once. In total, the top ten clones hold approximately 7.5% of the sample.

One collaborating source in Seattle enrolled patients while the patients were actively infected and followed the patients over time throughout the course of disease. Whole blood was collected in K2EDTA tubes by collaborating institutions according to the institutions' own protocols. For TCRbeta analysis, collaborators shipped samples as frozen whole blood, isolated PBMCs, or DNA extracted from either of those sample types. This TCR derives from a woman in her twenties or thirties with COVID-19, enrolled during active disease. Sequencing input: peripheral blood.

For the CDR3, the sequence is CATSDSTDTQYF. The nucleotides are TGTGCCACCAGTGACTCCACAGATACGCAGTATTTT. The rearranged segments are TRBV24-1 and TRBJ2-3; the D segment cannot be called with confidence. From its cysteine to its phenylalanine, the CDR3 spans 12 amino acids. Left in the record is the CDR3 DNA by itself, 36 bases read in frame from the first base. CDR1 and CDR2, per the germline V gene, are KGHDR and SFDVKD. The V and J ends are trimmed by 4 bases and 2 bases, leaving 3 bases between them.